This T cell receptor beta chain was recorded in a study of CD8 T cells in ankylosing spondylitis. This clonotype was recorded many times. Its antigen remains unidentified. Study-wide findings and caveats: Disease-linked clones bore a CD8+ phenotype, appearing relatively rarely in peripheral blood. The study identified a TCR beta motif of several highly homologous variants that appeared characteristic of ankylosing spondylitis blood.

TCRdb reprocessed the 5' RACE reads via MiXCR and lists one record per CDR3 protein. The sample holds just under 550,000 distinct CDR3 sequences, about 13% seen once. Trimming pared 4 bases from V and 5 bases from J, leaving 15 bases between. CDR1 is SGHRS, CDR2 YFSETQ, per germline. CDR3 length: 14 residues. J is TRBJ1-1 and V is TRBV5-1; TRBD1 is a possible D gene (5 bases). Sequenced input: blood, either unsorted or a sorted T cell fraction (not recorded which). The TCR was taken from a male donor with ankylosing spondylitis. CDR3 loop: CASSPVQGGTEAFF. The CDR3, as DNA: TGCGCCAGCAGCCCTGTTCAGGGAGGGACTGAAGCTTTCTTT.